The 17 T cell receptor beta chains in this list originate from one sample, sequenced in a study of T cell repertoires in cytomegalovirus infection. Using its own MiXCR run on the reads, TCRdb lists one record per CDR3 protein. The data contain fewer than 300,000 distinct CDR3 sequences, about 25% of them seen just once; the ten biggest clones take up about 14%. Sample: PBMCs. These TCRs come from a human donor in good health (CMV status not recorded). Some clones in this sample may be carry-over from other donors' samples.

The chain's CDR3 is CASSERVGNEQFF. CDR3 nucleotide sequence: TGCGCCAGCAGTGAGAGGGTTGGTAATGAGCAGTTCTTC. This chain uses TRBV10-2 with TRBJ2-1; D not resolved. From germline, CDR1 is WSHSY and CDR2 SAAADI. There are 13 residues in the CDR3. With 2 bases removed from V and 7 bases from J, the gap between germline ends came to 9 bases.

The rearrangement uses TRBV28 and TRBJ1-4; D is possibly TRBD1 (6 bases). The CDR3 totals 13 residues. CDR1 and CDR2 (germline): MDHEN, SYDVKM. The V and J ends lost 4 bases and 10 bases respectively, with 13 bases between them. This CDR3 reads CASSSTGLGKLFF. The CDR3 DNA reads TGTGCCAGCAGTTCCACAGGGTTGGGAAAACTGTTTTTT. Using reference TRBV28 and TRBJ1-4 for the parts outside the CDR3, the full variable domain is DVKVTQSSRYLVKRTGEKVFLECVQDMDHENMFWYRQDPGLGLRLIYFSYDVKMKEKGDIPEGYSVSREKKERFSLILESASTNQTSMYLCASSSTGLGKLFFGSGTQLSVL.

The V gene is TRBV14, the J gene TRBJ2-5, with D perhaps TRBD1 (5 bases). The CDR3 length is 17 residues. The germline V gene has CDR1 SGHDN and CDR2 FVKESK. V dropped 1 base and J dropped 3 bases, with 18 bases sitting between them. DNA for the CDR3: TGTGCCAGCAGCCAAGGCCCCCCTCAGGGCGGAAAAGAGACCCAGTACTTC. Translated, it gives CASSQGPPQGGKETQYF.

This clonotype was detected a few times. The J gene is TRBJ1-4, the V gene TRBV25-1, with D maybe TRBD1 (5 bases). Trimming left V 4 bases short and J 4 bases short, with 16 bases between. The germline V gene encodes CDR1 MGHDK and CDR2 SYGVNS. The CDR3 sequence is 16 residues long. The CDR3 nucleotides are TGTGCCAGCAGTGTCTTCGGGGCAGAACATAATGAAAAACTGTTTTTT. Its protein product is CASSVFGAEHNEKLFF. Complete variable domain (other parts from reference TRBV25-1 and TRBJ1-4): EADIYQTPRYLVIGTGKKITLECSQTMGHDKMYWYQQDPGMELHLIHYSYGVNSTEKGDLSSESTVSRIRTEHFPLTLESARPSHTSQYLCASSVFGAEHNEKLFFGSGTQLSVL.

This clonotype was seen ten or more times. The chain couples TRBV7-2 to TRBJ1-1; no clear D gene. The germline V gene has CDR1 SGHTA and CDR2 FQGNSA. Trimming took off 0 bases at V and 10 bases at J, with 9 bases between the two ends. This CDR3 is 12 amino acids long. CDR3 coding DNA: TGTGCCAGCAGCTTAGCGCCTACGGGAGCTTTCTTT. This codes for CASSLAPTGAFF.

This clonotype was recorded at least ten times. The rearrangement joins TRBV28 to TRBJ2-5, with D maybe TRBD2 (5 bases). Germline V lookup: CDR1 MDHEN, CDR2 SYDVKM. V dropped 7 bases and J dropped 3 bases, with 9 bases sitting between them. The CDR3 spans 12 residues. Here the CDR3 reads CASNSDEETQYF. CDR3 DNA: TGTGCCAGCAATAGCGATGAAGAGACCCAGTACTTC.

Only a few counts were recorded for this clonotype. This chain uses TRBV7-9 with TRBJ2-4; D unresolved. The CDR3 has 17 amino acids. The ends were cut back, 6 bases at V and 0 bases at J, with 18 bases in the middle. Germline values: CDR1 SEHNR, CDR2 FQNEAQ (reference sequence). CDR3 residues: CASSWPGGDGAKNIQYF. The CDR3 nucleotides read TGTGCCAGCAGTTGGCCCGGCGGTGACGGAGCCAAAAACATTCAGTACTTC.

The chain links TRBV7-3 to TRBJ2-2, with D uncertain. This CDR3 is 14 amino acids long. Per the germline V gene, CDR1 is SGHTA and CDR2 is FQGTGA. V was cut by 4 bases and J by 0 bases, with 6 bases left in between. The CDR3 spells CASSSNTNTGELFF. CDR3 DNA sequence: TGTGCCAGCAGCTCTAACACGAACACCGGGGAGCTGTTTTTT.

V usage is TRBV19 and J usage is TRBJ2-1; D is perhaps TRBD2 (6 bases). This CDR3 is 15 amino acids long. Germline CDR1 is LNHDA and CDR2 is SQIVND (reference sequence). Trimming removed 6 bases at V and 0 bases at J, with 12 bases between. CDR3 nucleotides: TGTGCCAGTAGCTTTATTAGCGGCTCCTACAATGAGCAGTTCTTC. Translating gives CASSFISGSYNEQFF. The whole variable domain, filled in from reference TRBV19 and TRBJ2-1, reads DGGITQSPKYLFRKEGQNVTLSCEQNLNHDAMYWYRQDPGQGLRLIYYSQIVNDFQKGDIAEGYSVSREKKESFPLTVTSAQKNPTAFYLCASSFISGSYNEQFFGPGTRLTVL.

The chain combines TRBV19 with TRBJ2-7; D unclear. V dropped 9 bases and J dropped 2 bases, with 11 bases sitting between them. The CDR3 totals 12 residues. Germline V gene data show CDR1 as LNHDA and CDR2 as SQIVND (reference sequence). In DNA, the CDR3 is TGTGCCAGCGAGTCCTCGACCTACGAGCAGTACTTC. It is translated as CASESSTYEQYF. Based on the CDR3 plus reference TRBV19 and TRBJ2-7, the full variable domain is DGGITQSPKYLFRKEGQNVTLSCEQNLNHDAMYWYRQDPGQGLRLIYYSQIVNDFQKGDIAEGYSVSREKKESFPLTVTSAQKNPTAFYLCASESSTYEQYFGPGTRLTVT.

CDR3 amino acids: CSARNSGQGISGYTF. The CDR3 coding sequence is TGCAGTGCTAGAAACTCGGGACAGGGGATAAGCGGCTACACCTTC. V is TRBV20-1 and J is TRBJ1-2, with 10 bases matching TRBD1. CDR1 is DFQATT, CDR2 SNEGSKA, per germline (reference sequence). Unmatched junction bases numbered 11, after V lost 2 bases and J lost 8 bases. CDR3 length: 15 residues.

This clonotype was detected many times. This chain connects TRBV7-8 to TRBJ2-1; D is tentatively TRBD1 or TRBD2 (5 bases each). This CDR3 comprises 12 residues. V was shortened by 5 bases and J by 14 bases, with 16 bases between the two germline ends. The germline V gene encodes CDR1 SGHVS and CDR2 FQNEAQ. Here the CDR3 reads CASSPRDRGKFF. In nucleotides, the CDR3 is TGTGCCAGCAGCCCCAGGGACCGCGGCAAGTTCTTC.

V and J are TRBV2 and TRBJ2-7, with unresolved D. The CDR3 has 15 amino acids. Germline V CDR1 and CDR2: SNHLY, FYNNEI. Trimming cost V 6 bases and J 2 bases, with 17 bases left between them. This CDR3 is CASRDHPSRPYEQYF. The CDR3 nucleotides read TGTGCCAGCAGGGATCATCCGTCCCGGCCCTACGAGCAGTACTTC.

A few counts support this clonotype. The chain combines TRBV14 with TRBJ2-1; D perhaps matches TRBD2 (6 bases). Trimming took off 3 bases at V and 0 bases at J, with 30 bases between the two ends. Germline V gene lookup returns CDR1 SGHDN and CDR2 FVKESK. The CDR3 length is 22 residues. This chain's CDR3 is CASSQGRFGASAQQSSYNEQFF. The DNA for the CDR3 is TGTGCCAGCAGCCAGGGACGTTTTGGGGCTAGCGCACAACAGAGCTCCTACAATGAGCAGTTCTTC.

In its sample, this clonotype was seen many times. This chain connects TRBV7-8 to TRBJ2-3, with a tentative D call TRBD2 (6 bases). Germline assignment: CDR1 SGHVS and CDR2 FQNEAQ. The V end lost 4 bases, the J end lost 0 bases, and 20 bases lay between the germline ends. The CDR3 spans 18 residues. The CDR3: CASSSAGGRPLSTDTQYF. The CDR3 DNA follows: TGTGCCAGCAGCTCCGCCGGAGGGAGACCCCTAAGCACAGATACGCAGTATTTT.

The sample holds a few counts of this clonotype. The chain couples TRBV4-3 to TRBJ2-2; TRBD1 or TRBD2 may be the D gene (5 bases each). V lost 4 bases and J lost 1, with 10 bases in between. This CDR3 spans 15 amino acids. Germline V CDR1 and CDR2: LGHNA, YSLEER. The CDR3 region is CASSRGGLNTGELFF. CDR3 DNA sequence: TGCGCCAGCAGCCGTGGGGGTTTGAACACCGGGGAGCTGTTTTTT.

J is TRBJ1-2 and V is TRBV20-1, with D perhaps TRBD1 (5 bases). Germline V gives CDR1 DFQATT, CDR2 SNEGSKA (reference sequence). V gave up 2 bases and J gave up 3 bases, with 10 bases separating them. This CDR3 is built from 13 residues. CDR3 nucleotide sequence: TGCAGTGCTAGACGCCGGGACGACTATGGCTACACCTTC. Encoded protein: CSARRRDDYGYTF.